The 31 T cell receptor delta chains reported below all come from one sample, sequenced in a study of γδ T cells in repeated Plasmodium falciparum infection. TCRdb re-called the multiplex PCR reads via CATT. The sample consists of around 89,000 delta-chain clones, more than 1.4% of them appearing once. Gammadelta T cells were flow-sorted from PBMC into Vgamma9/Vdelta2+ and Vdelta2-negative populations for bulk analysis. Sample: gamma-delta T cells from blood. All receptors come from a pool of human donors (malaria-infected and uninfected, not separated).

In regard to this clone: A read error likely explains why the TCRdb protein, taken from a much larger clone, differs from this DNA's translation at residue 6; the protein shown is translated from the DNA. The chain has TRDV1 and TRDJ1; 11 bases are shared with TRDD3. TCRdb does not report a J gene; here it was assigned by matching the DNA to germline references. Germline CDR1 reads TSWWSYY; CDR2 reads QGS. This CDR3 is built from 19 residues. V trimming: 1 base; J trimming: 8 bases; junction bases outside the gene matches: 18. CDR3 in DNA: TGTGCTCTTGGGGAACCCCCTTCCTACGAATGGGGGATACGCTGGAAACTCATCTTT. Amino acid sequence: CALGEPPSYEWGIRWKLIF.

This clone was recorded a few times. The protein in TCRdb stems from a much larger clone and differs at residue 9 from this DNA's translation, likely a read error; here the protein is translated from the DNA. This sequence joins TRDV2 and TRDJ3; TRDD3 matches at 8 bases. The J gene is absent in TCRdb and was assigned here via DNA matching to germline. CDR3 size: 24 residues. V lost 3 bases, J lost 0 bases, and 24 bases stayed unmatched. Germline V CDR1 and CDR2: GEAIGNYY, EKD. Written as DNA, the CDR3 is TGTGCCTGTGACCCAGTAGCTCAACCGGGGGATATAGGGGGCGCCTCCTGGGACACCCGACAGATGTTTTTC. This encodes CACDPVAQPGDIGGASWDTRQMFF.

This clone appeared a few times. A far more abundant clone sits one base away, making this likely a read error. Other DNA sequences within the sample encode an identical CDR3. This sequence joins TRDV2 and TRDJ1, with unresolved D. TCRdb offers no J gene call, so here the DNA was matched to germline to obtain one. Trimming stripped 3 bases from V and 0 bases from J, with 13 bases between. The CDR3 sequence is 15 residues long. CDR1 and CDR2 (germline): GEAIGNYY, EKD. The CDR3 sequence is CACDPLSPYTDKLIF. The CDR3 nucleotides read TGTGCCTGTGACCCCCTGTCCCCGTACACCGATAAACTCATCTTT.

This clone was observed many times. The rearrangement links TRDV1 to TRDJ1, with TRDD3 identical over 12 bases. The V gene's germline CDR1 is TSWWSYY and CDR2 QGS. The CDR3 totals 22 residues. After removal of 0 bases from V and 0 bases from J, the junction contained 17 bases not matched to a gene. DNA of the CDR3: TGTGCTCTTGGGGAACTGAGTCGGCAACTGGGGGATACAGGGGTGTACACCGATAAACTCATCTTT. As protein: CALGELSRQLGDTGVYTDKLIF.

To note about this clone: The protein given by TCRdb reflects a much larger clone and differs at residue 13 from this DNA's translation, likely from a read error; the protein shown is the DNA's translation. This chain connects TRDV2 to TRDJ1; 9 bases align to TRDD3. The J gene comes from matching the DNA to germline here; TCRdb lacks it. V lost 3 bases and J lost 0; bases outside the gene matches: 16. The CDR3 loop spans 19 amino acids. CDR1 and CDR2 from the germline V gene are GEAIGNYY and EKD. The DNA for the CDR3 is TGTGCCTGTGACTATCGTACTGGGGGACCGACCTCGCACACCGATAAACTCATCTTT. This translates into CACDYRTGGPTSHTDKLIF.

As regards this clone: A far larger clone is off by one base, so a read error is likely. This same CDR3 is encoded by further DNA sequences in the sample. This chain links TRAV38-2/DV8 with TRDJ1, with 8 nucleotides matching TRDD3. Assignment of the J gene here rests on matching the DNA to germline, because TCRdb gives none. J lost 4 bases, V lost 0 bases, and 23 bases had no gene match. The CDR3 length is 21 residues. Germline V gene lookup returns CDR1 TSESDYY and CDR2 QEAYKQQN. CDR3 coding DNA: TGTGCTTATAGGAGCGGCCAGATCCTACCGTACCTAACTGGGGGGTACGATAAACTCATCTTT. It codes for CAYRSGQILPYLTGGYDKLIF.

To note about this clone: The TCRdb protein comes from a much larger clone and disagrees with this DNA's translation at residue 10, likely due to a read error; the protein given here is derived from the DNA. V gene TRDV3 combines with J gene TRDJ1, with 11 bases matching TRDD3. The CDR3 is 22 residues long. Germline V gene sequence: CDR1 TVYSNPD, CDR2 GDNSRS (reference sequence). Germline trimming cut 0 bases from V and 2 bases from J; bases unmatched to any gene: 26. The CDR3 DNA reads TGTGCCTTTAGGGCTTCCGTAGGAAGGATGGGGGATACGCCGATAAGGACCGATAAACTCATCTTT. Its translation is CAFRASVGRMGDTPIRTDKLIF.

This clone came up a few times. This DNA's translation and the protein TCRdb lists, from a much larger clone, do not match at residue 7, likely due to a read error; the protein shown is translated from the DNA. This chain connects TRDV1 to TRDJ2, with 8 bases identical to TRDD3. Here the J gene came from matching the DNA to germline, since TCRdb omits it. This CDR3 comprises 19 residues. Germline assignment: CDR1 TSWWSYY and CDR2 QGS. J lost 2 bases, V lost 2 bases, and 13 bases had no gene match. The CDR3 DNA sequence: TGTGCTCTTGGGGAAGGGCCTGCCTGGGGGAGAGCGTTGACAGCACAACTCTTCTTT. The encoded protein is CALGEGPAWGRALTAQLFF.

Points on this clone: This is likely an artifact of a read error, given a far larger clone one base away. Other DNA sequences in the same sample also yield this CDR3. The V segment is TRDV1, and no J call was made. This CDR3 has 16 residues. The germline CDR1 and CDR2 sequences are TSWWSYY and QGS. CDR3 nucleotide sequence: TGTGCTCTTGGGGGGCCACAACCGCGGACTGGGAGGGGGCTCATCTTT. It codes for CALGGPQPRTGRGLIF.

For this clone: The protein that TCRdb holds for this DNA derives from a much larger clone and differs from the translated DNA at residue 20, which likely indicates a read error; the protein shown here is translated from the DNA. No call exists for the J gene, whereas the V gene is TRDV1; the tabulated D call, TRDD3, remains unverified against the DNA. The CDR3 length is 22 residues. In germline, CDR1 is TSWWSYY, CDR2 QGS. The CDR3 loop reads CALGDPSSPSGRGIRGTDKPIF. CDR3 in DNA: TGTGCTCTTGGGGATCCATCCTCCCCTTCCGGTCGGGGGATACGCGGCACCGATAAACCCATCTTT.

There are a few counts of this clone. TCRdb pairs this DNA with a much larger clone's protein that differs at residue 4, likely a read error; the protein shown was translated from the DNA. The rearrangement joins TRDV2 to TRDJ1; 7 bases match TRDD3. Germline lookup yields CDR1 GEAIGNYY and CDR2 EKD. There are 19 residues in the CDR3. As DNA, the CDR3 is TGTGCCTGTTACACATTGCGTGGGGGACACCCTTTCGAGCCCGATAAACTCATCTTC. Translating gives CACYTLRGGHPFEPDKLIF.

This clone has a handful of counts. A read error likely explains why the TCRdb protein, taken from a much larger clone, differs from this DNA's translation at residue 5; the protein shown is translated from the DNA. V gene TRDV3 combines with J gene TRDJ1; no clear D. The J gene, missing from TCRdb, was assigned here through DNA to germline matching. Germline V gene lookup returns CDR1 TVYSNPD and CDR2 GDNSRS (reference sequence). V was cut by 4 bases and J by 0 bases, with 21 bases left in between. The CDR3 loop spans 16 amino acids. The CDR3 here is CASMTKMGPYTDKLIF. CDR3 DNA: TGTGCCTCAATGACAAAAATGGGCCCTTACACCGATAAACTCATCTTT.

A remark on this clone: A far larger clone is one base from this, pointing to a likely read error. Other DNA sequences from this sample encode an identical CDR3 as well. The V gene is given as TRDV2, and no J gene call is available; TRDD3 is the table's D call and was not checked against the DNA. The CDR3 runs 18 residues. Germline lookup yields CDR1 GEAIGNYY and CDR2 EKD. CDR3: CACDVLGDTRSGTDKLIF. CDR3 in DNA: TGTGCCTGTGACGTACTGGGGGATACGCGGTCAGGCACCGATAAACTCATCTTC.

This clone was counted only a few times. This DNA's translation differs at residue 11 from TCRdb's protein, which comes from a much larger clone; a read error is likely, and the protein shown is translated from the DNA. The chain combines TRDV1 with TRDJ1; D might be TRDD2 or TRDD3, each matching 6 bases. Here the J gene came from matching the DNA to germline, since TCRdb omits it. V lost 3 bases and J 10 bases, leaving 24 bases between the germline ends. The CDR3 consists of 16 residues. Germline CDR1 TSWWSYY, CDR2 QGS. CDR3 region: CALGDVPSAGGLSLIF. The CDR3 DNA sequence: TGTGCTCTTGGGGATGTTCCTTCCGCCGGGGGACTCTCACTCATCTTT.

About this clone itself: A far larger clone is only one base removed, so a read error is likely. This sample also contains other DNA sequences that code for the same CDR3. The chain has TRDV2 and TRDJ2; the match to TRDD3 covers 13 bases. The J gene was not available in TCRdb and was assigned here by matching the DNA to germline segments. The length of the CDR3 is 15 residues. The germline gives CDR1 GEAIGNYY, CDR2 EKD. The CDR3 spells CACDVLGDTTAQLFF. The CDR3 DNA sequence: TGTGCCTGTGACGTACTGGGGGATACGACAGCGCAACTCTTCTTT.

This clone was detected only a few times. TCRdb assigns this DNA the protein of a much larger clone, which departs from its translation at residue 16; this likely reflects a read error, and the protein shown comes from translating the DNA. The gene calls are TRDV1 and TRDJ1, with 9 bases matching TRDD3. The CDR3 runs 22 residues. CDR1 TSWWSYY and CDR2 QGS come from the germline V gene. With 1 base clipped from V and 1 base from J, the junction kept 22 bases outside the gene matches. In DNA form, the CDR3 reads TGTGCTCTTGGGGAACCTATGGGCCATCCTACTGGGGGACGTCTGTGCACCGATAAACTCATCTTT. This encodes CALGEPMGHPTGGRLCTDKLIF.

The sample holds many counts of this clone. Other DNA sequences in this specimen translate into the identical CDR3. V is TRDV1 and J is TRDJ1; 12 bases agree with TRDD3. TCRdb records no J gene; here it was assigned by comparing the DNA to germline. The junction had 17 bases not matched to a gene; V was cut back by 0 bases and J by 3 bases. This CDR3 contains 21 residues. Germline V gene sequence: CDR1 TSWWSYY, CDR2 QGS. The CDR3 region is CALGELGPPLYWGIHSDKLIF. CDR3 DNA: TGTGCTCTTGGGGAACTAGGGCCCCCTTTGTACTGGGGGATACATTCCGATAAACTCATCTTT.

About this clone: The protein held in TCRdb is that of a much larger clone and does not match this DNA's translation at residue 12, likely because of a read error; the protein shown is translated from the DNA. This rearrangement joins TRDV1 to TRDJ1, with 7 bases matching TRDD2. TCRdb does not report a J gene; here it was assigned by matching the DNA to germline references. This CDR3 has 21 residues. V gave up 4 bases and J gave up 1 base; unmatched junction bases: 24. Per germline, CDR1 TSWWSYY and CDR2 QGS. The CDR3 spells CALGAPFLTGSGRRCTDKLIF. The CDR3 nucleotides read TGTGCTCTTGGGGCCCCCTTCCTGACCGGGTCTGGGAGACGTTGCACCGATAAACTCATCTTT.

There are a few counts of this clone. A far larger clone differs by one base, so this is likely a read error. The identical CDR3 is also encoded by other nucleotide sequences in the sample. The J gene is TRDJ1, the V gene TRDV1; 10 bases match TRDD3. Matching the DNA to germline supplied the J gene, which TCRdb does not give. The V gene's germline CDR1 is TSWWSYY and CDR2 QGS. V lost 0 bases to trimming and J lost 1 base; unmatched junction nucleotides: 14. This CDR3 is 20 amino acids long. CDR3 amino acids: CALGELFFLRGIRSTDKLIF. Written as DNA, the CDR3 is TGTGCTCTTGGGGAACTTTTCTTCCTGCGGGGGATACGATCCACCGATAAACTCATCTTT.

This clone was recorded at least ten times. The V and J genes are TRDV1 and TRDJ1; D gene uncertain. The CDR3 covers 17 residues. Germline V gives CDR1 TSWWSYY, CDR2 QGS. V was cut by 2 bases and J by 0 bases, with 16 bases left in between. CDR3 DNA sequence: TGTGCTCTTGGGGAAAAGGGCTGGAATGAGTACACCGATAAACTCATCTTT. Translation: CALGEKGWNEYTDKLIF.

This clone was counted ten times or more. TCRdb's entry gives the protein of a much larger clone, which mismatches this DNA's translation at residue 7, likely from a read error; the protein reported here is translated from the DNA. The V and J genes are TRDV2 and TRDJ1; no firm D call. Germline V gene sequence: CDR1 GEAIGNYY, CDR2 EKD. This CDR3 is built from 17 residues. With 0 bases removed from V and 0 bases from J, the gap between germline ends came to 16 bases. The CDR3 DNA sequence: TGTGCCTGTGACACCGTCGAGAAAGGTACACACACCGATAAACTCATCTTT. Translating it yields CACDTVEKGTHTDKLIF.

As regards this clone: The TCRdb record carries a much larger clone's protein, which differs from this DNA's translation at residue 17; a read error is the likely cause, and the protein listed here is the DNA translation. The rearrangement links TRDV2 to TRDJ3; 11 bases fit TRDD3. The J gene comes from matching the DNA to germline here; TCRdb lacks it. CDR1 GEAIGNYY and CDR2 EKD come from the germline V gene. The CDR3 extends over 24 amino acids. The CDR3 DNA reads TGTGCCTGTGACACCGTCAAACCAGCCCAGCTGGGGGATACACGCTCCCGGGACACCCGACAGATGTTTTTC. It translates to CACDTVKPAQLGDTRSRDTRQMFF.

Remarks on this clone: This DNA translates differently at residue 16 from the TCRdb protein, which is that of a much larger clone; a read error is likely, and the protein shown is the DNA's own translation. Written as DNA, the CDR3 is TGTGCTCTTGGGGAACTAGAGTCGTCCCGGTCCTTTATTACCGATGAACTCATCTTT. Protein sequence: CALGELESSRSFITDELIF. The V and J genes are TRDV1 and TRDJ1, with unresolved D. TCRdb does not report a J gene; here it was assigned by matching the DNA to germline references. The germline CDR1 and CDR2 sequences are TSWWSYY and QGS. CDR3 length: 19 residues.

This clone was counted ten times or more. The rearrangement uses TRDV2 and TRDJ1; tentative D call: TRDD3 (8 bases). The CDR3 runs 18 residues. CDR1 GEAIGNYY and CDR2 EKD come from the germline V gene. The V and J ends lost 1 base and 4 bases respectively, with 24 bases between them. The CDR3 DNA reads TGTGCCTGTGACACTCCTTCCTCCGAAGGGGATACCGGCGATAAACTCATCTTT. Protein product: CACDTPSSEGDTGDKLIF.

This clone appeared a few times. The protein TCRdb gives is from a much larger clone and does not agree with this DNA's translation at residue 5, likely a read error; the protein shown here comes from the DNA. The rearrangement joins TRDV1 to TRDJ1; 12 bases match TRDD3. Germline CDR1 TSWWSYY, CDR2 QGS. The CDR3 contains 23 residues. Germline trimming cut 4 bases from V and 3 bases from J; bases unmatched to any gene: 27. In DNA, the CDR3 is TGTGCTCTTGGGGGGACGCCCGGGGCCTTGCTACTGTACTGGGGGATACTCCCCGATAAACTCATCTTT. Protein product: CALGGTPGALLLYWGILPDKLIF.

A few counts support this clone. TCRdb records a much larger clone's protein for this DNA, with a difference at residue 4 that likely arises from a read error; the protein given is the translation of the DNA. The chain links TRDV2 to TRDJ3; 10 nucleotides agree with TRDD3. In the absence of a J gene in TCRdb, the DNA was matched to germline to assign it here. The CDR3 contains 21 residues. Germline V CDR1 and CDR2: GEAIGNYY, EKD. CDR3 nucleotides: TGTGCCTGTGGCACCGGCGGGCTACTGGGGGATCGCGCCTGGGACACCCGACAGATGTTTTTC. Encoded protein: CACGTGGLLGDRAWDTRQMFF.

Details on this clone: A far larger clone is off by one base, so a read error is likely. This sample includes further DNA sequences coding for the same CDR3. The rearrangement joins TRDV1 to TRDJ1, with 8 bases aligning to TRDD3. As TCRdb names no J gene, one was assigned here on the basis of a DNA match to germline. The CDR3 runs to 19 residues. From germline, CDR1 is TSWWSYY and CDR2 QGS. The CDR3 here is CALGCLPSDWGVYTDKLIF. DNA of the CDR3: TGTGCCCTTGGGTGCCTGCCTTCTGACTGGGGGGTATACACCGATAAACTCATCTTT.

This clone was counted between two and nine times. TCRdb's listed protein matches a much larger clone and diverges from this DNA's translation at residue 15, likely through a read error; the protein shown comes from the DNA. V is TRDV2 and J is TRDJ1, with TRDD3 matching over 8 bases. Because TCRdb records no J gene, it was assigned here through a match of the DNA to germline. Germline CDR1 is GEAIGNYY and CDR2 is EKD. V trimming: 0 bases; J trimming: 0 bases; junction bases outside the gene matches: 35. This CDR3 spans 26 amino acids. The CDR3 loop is CACDTNFNRTHPKGPGDWGYTDKLIF. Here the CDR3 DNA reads TGTGCCTGTGACACCAACTTCAATCGAACGCATCCTAAAGGACCGGGGGACTGGGGGTACACCGATAAACTCATCTTT.

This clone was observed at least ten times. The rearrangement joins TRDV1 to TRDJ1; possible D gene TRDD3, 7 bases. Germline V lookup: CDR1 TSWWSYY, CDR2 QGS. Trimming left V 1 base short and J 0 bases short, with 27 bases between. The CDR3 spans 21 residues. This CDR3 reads CALGEPVLRGDSDVYTDKLIF. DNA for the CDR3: TGTGCTCTTGGGGAACCGGTCCTACGGGGGGATTCGGACGTATACACCGATAAACTCATCTTT.

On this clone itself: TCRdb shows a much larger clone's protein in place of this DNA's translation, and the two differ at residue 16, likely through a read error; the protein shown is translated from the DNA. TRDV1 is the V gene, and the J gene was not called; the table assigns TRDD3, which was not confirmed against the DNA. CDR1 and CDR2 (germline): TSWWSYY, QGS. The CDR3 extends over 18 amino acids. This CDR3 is CALGELWFLGDRDDKPIF. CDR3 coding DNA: TGTGCTCTTGGGGAACTGTGGTTTCTGGGGGATAGGGACGATAAACCCATCTTT.

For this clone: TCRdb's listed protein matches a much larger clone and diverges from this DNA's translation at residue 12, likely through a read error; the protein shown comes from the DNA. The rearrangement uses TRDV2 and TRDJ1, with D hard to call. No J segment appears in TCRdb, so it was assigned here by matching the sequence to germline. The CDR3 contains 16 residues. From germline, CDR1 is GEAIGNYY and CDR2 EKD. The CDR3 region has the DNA TGTGCCTGTGACCCGACGAAGGGGTTGTACACCGGTAAACTCATCTTT. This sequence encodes CACDPTKGLYTGKLIF.